This TCR beta chain was sequenced for a study of CD8 T cells in Susac syndrome. Random hexamers were used to reverse transcribe an amount of 0.5 to 1 ug RNA. Amplification of TCR beta CDR3 spanned 54 Vbeta and 13 Jbeta via immunoSEQ multiplex PCR. TCRdb itself ran the immunoSEQ multiplex PCR reads through MiXCR, one entry per CDR3 protein. The sample yields 190,000 or so distinct CDR3 sequences, approximately 95% seen once. This CDR3 has 13 amino acids. V was clipped by 8 bases and J by 3 bases; unmatched bases: 6. Negative isolation was applied to CD8+ and CD4+ T cells, and FACS enrichment was applied to TEMRA cells.

What was sequenced was CD4+ T cells from PBMCs. The J gene is TRBJ1-1, the V gene TRBV12-3 or TRBV12-4, with 7 nucleotides matching TRBD1. The receptor was derived from a human donor with multiple sclerosis. This CDR3 reads CASGRGGHTEAFF. DNA for the CDR3: TGTGCCAGCGGCAGGGGGGGTCACACTGAAGCTTTCTTT.